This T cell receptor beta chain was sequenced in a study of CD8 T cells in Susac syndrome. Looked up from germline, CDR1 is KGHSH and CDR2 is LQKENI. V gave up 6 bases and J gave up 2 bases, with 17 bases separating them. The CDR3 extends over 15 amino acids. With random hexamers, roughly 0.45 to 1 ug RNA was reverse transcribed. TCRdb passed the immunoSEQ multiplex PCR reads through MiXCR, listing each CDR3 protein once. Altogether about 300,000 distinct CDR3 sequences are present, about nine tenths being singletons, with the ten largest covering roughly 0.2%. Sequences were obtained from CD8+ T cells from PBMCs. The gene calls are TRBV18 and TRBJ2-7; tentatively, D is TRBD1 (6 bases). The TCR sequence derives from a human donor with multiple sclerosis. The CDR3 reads CASSPQGPKTYEQYF. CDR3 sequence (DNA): TGTGCCAGCTCGCCCCAGGGGCCAAAGACCTACGAGCAGTACTTC.